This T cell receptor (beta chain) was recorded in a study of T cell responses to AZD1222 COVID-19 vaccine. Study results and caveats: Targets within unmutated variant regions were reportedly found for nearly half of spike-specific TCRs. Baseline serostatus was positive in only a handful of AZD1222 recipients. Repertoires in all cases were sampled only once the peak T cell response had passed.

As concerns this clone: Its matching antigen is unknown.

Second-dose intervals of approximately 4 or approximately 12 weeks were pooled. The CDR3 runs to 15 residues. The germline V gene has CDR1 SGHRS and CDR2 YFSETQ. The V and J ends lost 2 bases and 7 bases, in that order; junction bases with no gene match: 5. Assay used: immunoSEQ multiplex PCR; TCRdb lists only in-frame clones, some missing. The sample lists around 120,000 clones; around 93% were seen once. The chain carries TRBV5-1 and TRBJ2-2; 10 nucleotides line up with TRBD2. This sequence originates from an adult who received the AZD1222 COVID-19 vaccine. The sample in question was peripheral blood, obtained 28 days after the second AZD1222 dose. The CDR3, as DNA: TGCGCCAGCAGCTTCCGGCTAGCGGGAGACGGGGAGCTGTTTTTT. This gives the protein CASSFRLAGDGELFF.